This T cell receptor (beta chain) was sequenced during a study of T cell responses to AZD1222 COVID-19 vaccine. Study-wide results and limits: As reported, nearly half of all spike-specific TCRs target variant regions that are unmutated. White British donors predominated, females outnumbered males, and clonal diversity was possibly underestimated.

TCRdb's copy holds only in-frame clones and misses some; the assay was immunoSEQ multiplex PCR. The sample shows some 150,000 clones, roughly 85% of them seen only once. CDR1 and CDR2 (germline): SGHRS, YFSETQ. V lost 2 bases to trimming and J lost 8 bases, with 13 bases between them. The CDR3 is made up of 14 amino acids. A note on this clone: What it recognizes is unknown.

The chain links TRBV5-1 to TRBJ1-4, with D tentatively TRBD1 (5 bases). The receptor's source is an adult who received the MenACWY meningococcal vaccine as a control. The sequencing here drew on peripheral blood, taken 28 days after the second dose of the MenACWY control vaccine. The DNA for the CDR3 is TGCGCCAGCAGCTTCGCCAGGGTCGGGGAAAAACTGTTTTTT. It encodes CASSFARVGEKLFF.